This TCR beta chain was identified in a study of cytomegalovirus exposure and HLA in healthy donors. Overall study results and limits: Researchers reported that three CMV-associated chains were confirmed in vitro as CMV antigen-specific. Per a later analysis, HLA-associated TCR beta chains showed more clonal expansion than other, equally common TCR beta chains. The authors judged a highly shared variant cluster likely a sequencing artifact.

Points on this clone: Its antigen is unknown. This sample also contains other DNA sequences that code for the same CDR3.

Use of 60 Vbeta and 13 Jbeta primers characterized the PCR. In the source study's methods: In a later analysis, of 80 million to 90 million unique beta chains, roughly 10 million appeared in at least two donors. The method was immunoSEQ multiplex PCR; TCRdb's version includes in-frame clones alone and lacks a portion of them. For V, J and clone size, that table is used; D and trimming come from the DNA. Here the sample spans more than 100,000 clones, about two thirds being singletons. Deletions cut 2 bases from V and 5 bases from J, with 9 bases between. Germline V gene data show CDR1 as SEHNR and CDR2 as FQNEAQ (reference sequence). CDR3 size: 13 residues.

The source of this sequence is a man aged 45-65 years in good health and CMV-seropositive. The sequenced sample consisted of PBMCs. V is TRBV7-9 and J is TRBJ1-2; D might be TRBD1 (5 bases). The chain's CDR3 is CASSLQTDYGYTF. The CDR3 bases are TGTGCCAGCAGCTTACAGACAGATTATGGCTACACCTTC.